These 25 T cell receptor beta chains were sequenced from one sample in a study of blood T cells in healthy people across ages. A second PCR of about 7 to 11 cycles used a sample-barcoded 5' primer and a J-beta primer mix. TCRdb re-called the 5' RACE reads with MiXCR, one entry per CDR3 protein. Of over 700,000 distinct CDR3 sequences in the sample, 25% were seen once. This sample was shared with a second study, whose subject was T cells of mothers and their children.

Sequences were obtained from blood. Receptors were obtained from a boy younger than 18 in good health.

This clonotype was seen repeatedly, ten times or more. This chain links TRBV28 with TRBJ2-1; 9 positions match TRBD2. The CDR3 runs to 15 residues. The V gene's germline CDR1 is MDHEN and CDR2 SYDVKM. V shed 3 bases and J 9 bases; nucleotides not matched to a gene: 9. The CDR3 nucleotides read TGTGCCAGCAGTTTTTTGGCGGGAGGGCCCGGTGAGCAGTTCTTC. This encodes CASSFLAGGPGEQFF.

This clonotype was counted only a few times. The chain links TRBV27 to TRBJ2-7; 9 bases map to TRBD2. The germline V gene has CDR1 MNHEY and CDR2 SMNVEV (reference sequence). The length of the CDR3 is 16 residues. V gave up 5 bases and J gave up 4 bases; unmatched junction bases: 12. CDR3 coding DNA: TGTGCCAGCAGTCCGAATGAAGGACTAGCGACGTACGAGCAGTACTTC. It codes for CASSPNEGLATYEQYF.

This clonotype was counted only a few times. The chain links TRBV7-2 to TRBJ2-5; D is unclear. The germline gives CDR1 SGHTA, CDR2 FQGNSA. V gave up 2 bases and J gave up 9 bases, with 13 bases separating them. The CDR3 totals 13 residues. The CDR3 region is CASSLMSAQAQYF. In nucleotides, the CDR3 is TGTGCCAGCAGCTTAATGTCTGCCCAGGCCCAGTACTTC.

This chain connects TRBV9 to TRBJ1-5; unclear D gene. Germline loops: CDR1 SGDLS, CDR2 YYNGEE. The CDR3 contains 15 residues. The V end was cut by 3 bases, the J end by 7 bases, with 17 bases between. CDR3 nucleotides: TGTGCCAGCAGCGGATCCGAAGGAGGTAGACAGCCCCAGCATTTT. It is translated as CASSGSEGGRQPQHF. Filled out from reference TRBV9 and TRBJ1-5, the complete variable domain reads DSGVTQTPKHLITATGQRVTLRCSPRSGDLSVYWYQQSLDQGLQFLIQYYNGEERAKGNILERFSAQQFPDLHSELNLSSLELGDSALYFCASSGSEGGRQPQHFGDGTRLSIL.

This clonotype was detected only a few times. This chain links TRBV29-1 with TRBJ2-7; 10 bases agree with TRBD1. The germline V gene has CDR1 SQVTM and CDR2 ANQGSEA. The V segment lost 5 bases and the J segment 4 bases; nucleotides outside the gene matches: 5. The CDR3 length is 13 residues. The CDR3 loop is CSVLRDRGYEQYF. The CDR3 DNA is TGCAGCGTTCTCCGGGACAGGGGTTACGAGCAGTACTTC.

The V gene is TRBV4-1, the J gene TRBJ1-5; perhaps TRBD1 as D (6 bases). Between the trimmed V and J ends, which lost 1 base and 1 base, there was a span of 8 bases. The V gene's germline CDR1 is MGHRA and CDR2 YSYEKL. This CDR3 contains 15 residues. The CDR3 region is CASSQAGVSNQPQHF. The DNA for the CDR3 is TGCGCCAGCAGCCAAGCAGGGGTCAGCAATCAGCCCCAGCATTTT.

The chain joins TRBV20-1 to TRBJ2-5, with TRBD1 matching over 7 bases. J gave up 2 bases and V 3 bases, and 6 bases lay outside the gene matches. This CDR3 is 14 amino acids long. Germline V CDR1 and CDR2: DFQATT, SNEGSKA (reference sequence). The CDR3 sequence: CSASRGTAQETQYF. DNA for the CDR3: TGCAGTGCTAGCCGAGGGACAGCTCAAGAGACCCAGTACTTC.

This clonotype was picked up a small number of times. The genes are TRBV7-2 and TRBJ2-1, with D possibly called TRBD1 or TRBD2 (5 bases each). The J call is in doubt because the DNA end fits TRBJ2-7 better. Per germline, CDR1 SGHTA and CDR2 FQGNSA. CDR3 length: 13 amino acids. CDR3 nucleotide sequence: TGTGCCAGCAGCTTAGCCCTGAGGGGCGAGCAGTACTTC. It specifies CASSLALRGEQYF.

About this clonotype: A read error is likely, as this CDR3 ends without the conserved phenylalanine or tryptophan. V usage is TRBV10-3 and J usage is TRBJ2-5; 8 bases are a match to TRBD1. From germline, CDR1 is ENHRY and CDR2 SYGVKD. V gave up 10 bases and J gave up 3 bases; unmatched junction bases: 4. The CDR3 contains 12 residues. The CDR3: CATTGGEETQYV. The CDR3 bases are TGTGCCACCACAGGGGGTGAAGAGACCCAGTACGTC.

The chain joins TRBV25-1 to TRBJ2-5; D perhaps matches TRBD2 (6 bases). There are 16 residues in the CDR3. Trimming cost V 4 bases and J 2 bases, with 17 bases left between them. CDR1 is MGHDK, CDR2 SYGVNS, per germline. The CDR3 here is CASSVWKAGQQETQYF. CDR3 DNA: TGTGCCAGCAGTGTGTGGAAAGCGGGCCAGCAAGAGACCCAGTACTTC.

This clonotype was picked up a small number of times. In nucleotides, the CDR3 is TGTGCCAGCAGGCCGGGTGGGGGGCTAAAACTGTTTTTT. The encoded protein is CASRPGGGLKLFF. V gene TRBV25-1 combines with J gene TRBJ1-4; a possible D gene is TRBD1 (6 bases). Germline V lookup: CDR1 MGHDK, CDR2 SYGVNS. Between the trimmed V and J ends, which lost 6 bases and 10 bases, there was a span of 15 bases. This CDR3 has 13 amino acids.

This clonotype was observed a few times. V usage is TRBV6-5 and J usage is TRBJ2-7; 8 positions match TRBD2. The length of the CDR3 is 15 residues. CDR1 MNHEY and CDR2 SVGAGI come from the germline V gene. Trimming at V came to 5 bases and at J to 0 bases, leaving 6 bases not matched to a gene. This CDR3 reads CASSRPGTSSYEQYF. The CDR3 DNA reads TGTGCCAGCAGTAGACCCGGGACTAGCTCCTACGAGCAGTACTTC.

This sequence joins TRBV5-1 and TRBJ2-7, with 7 positions matching TRBD1. V gave up 4 bases and J gave up 3 bases; unmatched junction bases: 7. Looked up from germline, CDR1 is SGHRS and CDR2 is YFSETQ. CDR3 length: 14 amino acids. CDR3 sequence (DNA): TGCGCCAGCAGCGCGTACAGGGGTAACTACGAGCAGTACTTC. It yields the protein CASSAYRGNYEQYF.

This clonotype was seen only a few times. The CDR3 DNA reads as TGTGCCAGCAGTCCAGCGGGGGCGGGGGAGACCCAGTACTTC. Translated, it gives CASSPAGAGETQYF. V gene TRBV6-5 combines with J gene TRBJ2-5; 8 bases align to TRBD2. This CDR3 has 14 residues. Trimming removed 5 bases from V and 5 bases from J; junction bases left unmatched: 7. Germline loops: CDR1 MNHEY, CDR2 SVGAGI.

The CDR3 region has the DNA TGTGCCAGCAGCTTAGCCAGAAGTAATGAAAAACTGTTTTTT. Protein product: CASSLARSNEKLFF. The genes are TRBV13 and TRBJ1-4; D is unresolved. Trimming left V 1 base short and J 4 bases short, with 7 bases between. Per the germline V gene, CDR1 is PRHDT and CDR2 is FYEKMQ (reference sequence). This CDR3 contains 14 residues.

The V and J genes are TRBV20-1 and TRBJ1-4; TRBD1 matches at 7 bases. The ends lost 3 bases at V and 7 bases at J; junction bases unmatched: 8. Germline CDR1 reads DFQATT; CDR2 reads SNEGSKA (reference sequence). The CDR3 runs 14 residues. The CDR3 nucleotides read TGCAGTGCTAGTAAGACAGGGTCGGGTGAAAAACTGTTTTTT. It translates to CSASKTGSGEKLFF.

The V and J genes are TRBV10-3 and TRBJ2-1; 10 nucleotides line up with TRBD1. Germline V gene sequence: CDR1 ENHRY, CDR2 SYGVKD. CDR3 length: 17 amino acids. J lost 4 bases, V lost 0 bases, and 6 bases had no gene match. CDR3 in amino acids: CAISESTGQGRYNEQFF. Written as DNA, the CDR3 is TGTGCCATCAGTGAGTCGACGGGACAGGGGAGGTACAATGAGCAGTTCTTC.

The chain recombines TRBV29-1 with TRBJ2-7; 8 bases line up with TRBD1. Germline CDR1 and CDR2: SQVTM and ANQGSEA. The length of the CDR3 is 13 residues. The V segment lost 5 bases and the J segment 6 bases; nucleotides outside the gene matches: 9. CDR3 sequence reads: CSVPKTGAGEQYF. CDR3 DNA sequence: TGCAGCGTTCCCAAGACAGGGGCTGGCGAGCAGTACTTC.

This clonotype has more than one count but fewer than ten. The chain uses TRBV6-1 and TRBJ2-2, with D uncertain. This CDR3 comprises 13 residues. Germline V gene lookup returns CDR1 MNHNS and CDR2 SASEGT. Trimming removed 8 bases at V and 0 bases at J, with 7 bases between. The CDR3 protein is CASLQSNTGELFF. CDR3 DNA: TGTGCCAGCTTACAGTCGAACACCGGGGAGCTGTTTTTT.

This clonotype appeared a single time. The gene calls are TRBV3-1 and TRBJ1-2; 7 bases are a match to TRBD1. This CDR3 contains 15 residues. Germline CDR1 reads LGHDT; CDR2 reads YNNKEL (reference sequence). V was pared by 3 bases and J by 5 bases, with 9 bases of the junction left unmatched. CDR3 sequence reads: CASSQTGPDLYGYTF. The CDR3 DNA follows: TGTGCCAGCAGCCAGACAGGGCCAGATTTATATGGCTACACCTTC.

This clonotype was counted between two and nine times. CDR3 amino acids: CASSRRTGWNTDTQYF. The CDR3 DNA is TGTGCCAGCAGCCGTCGGACAGGGTGGAACACAGATACGCAGTATTTT. The chain combines TRBV5-6 with TRBJ2-3; 8 bases fit TRBD1. This CDR3 comprises 16 residues. The ends lost 4 bases at V and 2 bases at J; junction bases unmatched: 9. Germline CDR1 is SGHDT and CDR2 is YYEEEE.

The chain is built from TRBV29-1 and TRBJ2-7, with 10 bases matching TRBD1. From germline, CDR1 is SQVTM and CDR2 ANQGSEA. Losses at the gene ends were 6 bases for V and 2 bases for J; bases not matched to a gene: 4. This CDR3 is built from 13 residues. The CDR3 sequence is CSVRTGGAYEQYF. As DNA, the CDR3 is TGCAGCGTACGGACAGGGGGGGCCTACGAGCAGTACTTC.

The sample holds a few counts of this clonotype. CDR3 sequence (DNA): TGTGCCAGCAGCGTAGCGCCGAAAACCTACGAGCAGTACTTC. Its protein product is CASSVAPKTYEQYF. This chain connects TRBV9 to TRBJ2-5; D is unresolved. The closer fit of TRBJ2-7 to the DNA end suggests the J call may be wrong. Germline CDR1 is SGDLS and CDR2 is YYNGEE. This CDR3 region has 14 residues.

The CDR3 DNA is TGTGCCAGCAGCGTAGATAGAAATTCCTACAATGAGCAGTTCTTC. It specifies CASSVDRNSYNEQFF. The chain employs TRBV9 and TRBJ2-1; no definite D call. Trimming took off 0 bases at V and 1 base at J, with 8 bases between the two ends. The V gene's germline CDR1 is SGDLS and CDR2 YYNGEE. This CDR3 region has 15 residues.

CDR3 bases: TGTGCCAGCAGCGTAGATAGCGGGACCGGGGAGACCCAGTACTTC. Its protein product is CASSVDSGTGETQYF. The J gene is TRBJ2-5, the V gene TRBV9, with 8 bases aligning to TRBD2. After removal of 0 bases from V and 5 bases from J, the junction contained 6 bases not matched to a gene. The V gene's germline CDR1 is SGDLS and CDR2 YYNGEE. The CDR3 is made up of 15 amino acids.